A single sample gave rise to the 14 T cell receptor beta chains below, sequenced in a study of cytomegalovirus exposure and HLA in healthy donors (dated by TCRdb to about 2017). The library was prepared using the immunoSEQ multiplex PCR assay. The multiplex PCR relied on a mix of 60 forward primers for TCR Vbeta segments and 13 reverse primers for TCR Jbeta segments. TCRdb limited this immuneACCESS table to in-frame rearrangements with V and J called. A share of clones is missing; checked studies link under half to unresolved V genes, and the rest is unexplained. This sample comprises 80,000 or so clones, about three quarters of them detected only once. 4% to 5.5% of the sample is held by the ten biggest clonotypes. Material: PBMCs. The receptors here all came from a man aged 35-49 years in good health and CMV-seronegative.

This chain connects TRBV7-8 to TRBJ1-4; D ambiguous. Per germline, CDR1 SGHVS and CDR2 FQNEAQ. V was trimmed by 8 bases and J by 3 bases, leaving 16 bases between them. CDR3 length: 15 amino acids. The CDR3 bases are TGTGCCAGCTCCCGGGTGGAATTCTCTAATGAAAAACTGTTTTTT. Amino acids: CASSRVEFSNEKLFF.

This chain links TRBV7-2 with TRBJ1-2, with 10 bases fitting TRBD1. J lost 6 bases, V lost 2 bases, and 6 bases had no gene match. Germline V gene sequence: CDR1 SGHTA, CDR2 FQGNSA. The CDR3 runs to 15 residues. CDR3 DNA: TGTGCCAGCAGCTTATTTGGGACAGGGGCAAATGGCTACACCTTC. This translates into CASSLFGTGANGYTF. Looking up the rest from reference TRBV7-2 and TRBJ1-2 gives the full variable domain: GAGVSQSPSNKVTEKGKDVELRCDPISGHTALYWYRQSLGQGLEFLIYFQGNSAPDKSGLPSDRFSAERTGGSVSTLTIQRTQQEDSAVYLCASSLFGTGANGYTFGSGTRLTVV.

Written as DNA, the CDR3 is TGTGCCAGCAGTTCAACCGGGACAGGGAAGGAAAAACTGTTTTTT. It codes for CASSSTGTGKEKLFF. The chain carries TRBV28 and TRBJ1-4, with TRBD1 identical over 9 bases. V trimming: 4 bases; J trimming: 8 bases; junction bases outside the gene matches: 8. Germline lookup yields CDR1 MDHEN and CDR2 SYDVKM. The CDR3 sequence is 15 residues long.

As for this clone: One end of the junction fails to match germline, which may point to a read error. The chain is built from TRBV11-1 and TRBJ2-1, with 12 positions matching TRBD2. The CDR3 contains 14 residues. Germline assignment: CDR1 SGHAT and CDR2 FQDESV (reference sequence). The DNA of the CDR3 is TGTGCCAGCAGCCCTGGACTAGCGGGACTGACCGCGATCTTC. Protein product: CASSPGLAGLTAIF.

This clone was seen a single time. The genes are TRBV28 and TRBJ1-2; D is unresolved. The germline CDR1 and CDR2 sequences are MDHEN and SYDVKM. CDR3 length equals 12 residues. V shed 2 bases and J shed 4 bases, with 5 bases lying between them. CDR3 protein: CASSLPSYGYTF. In DNA form, the CDR3 reads TGTGCCAGCAGTTTACCCAGCTATGGCTACACCTTC.

This chain connects TRBV4-3 to TRBJ1-3; 9 positions agree with TRBD1. Trimming at V came to 2 bases and at J to 4 bases, leaving 9 bases not matched to a gene. Looked up from germline, CDR1 is LGHNA and CDR2 is YSLEER. This CDR3 is built from 17 residues. CDR3 protein: CASSQWTGADSGNTIYF. CDR3 nucleotides: TGCGCCAGCAGCCAATGGACAGGGGCAGATTCCGGAAACACCATATATTTT.

This chain joins TRBV7-9 and TRBJ1-2; D is perhaps TRBD1 (6 bases). V lost 4 bases and J lost 6, with 9 bases in between. Germline V gene lookup returns CDR1 SEHNR and CDR2 FQNEAQ (reference sequence). CDR3 size: 12 residues. This CDR3 is CASSSGGHGYTF. The CDR3 DNA sequence: TGTGCCAGCAGCTCGGGGGGGCATGGCTACACCTTC.

J is TRBJ2-1 and V is TRBV5-4; 12 bases agree with TRBD2. The junction had 8 bases not matched to a gene; V was cut back by 4 bases and J by 9 bases. This CDR3 has 15 amino acids. Germline V gene sequence: CDR1 SGHNT, CDR2 YYREEE (reference sequence). The CDR3 DNA sequence: TGTGCCAGCAGCCTCCTGACTAGCGGGAGCATTGAGCAGTTCTTC. Translating gives CASSLLTSGSIEQFF.

The V call is TRBV4-3, the J call TRBJ2-2; 8 nucleotides match TRBD1. The trim removed 4 bases at V and 4 bases at J, leaving 11 bases unmatched. CDR1 is LGHNA, CDR2 YSLEER, per germline. This CDR3 comprises 17 residues. The CDR3 protein is CASSPRPGQVTTGELFF. DNA of the CDR3: TGCGCCAGCAGCCCAAGACCGGGACAGGTTACCACCGGGGAGCTGTTTTTT.

The chain couples TRBV19 to TRBJ2-6; D ambiguous. Germline CDR1 is LNHDA and CDR2 is SQIVND (reference sequence). V was clipped by 3 bases and J by 1 base, with 7 bases between them. This CDR3 spans 15 amino acids. The CDR3 loop is CASSIPGSGANVLTF. CDR3 coding DNA: TGTGCCAGTAGTATTCCGGGTTCTGGGGCCAACGTCCTGACTTTC.

The chain uses TRBV19 and TRBJ2-3, with 8 bases identical to TRBD2. Germline V gene sequence: CDR1 LNHDA, CDR2 SQIVND (reference sequence). Trimming cost V 10 bases and J 6 bases; bases outside gene matches: 12. The CDR3 is 14 residues long. CDR3 protein: CATQRSGVGDTQYF. As DNA, the CDR3 is TGTGCCACACAACGTAGCGGGGTTGGGGATACGCAGTATTTT.

The rearrangement joins TRBV5-1 to TRBJ2-1, with 9 bases fitting TRBD2. This CDR3 comprises 16 residues. Losses at the gene ends were 6 bases for V and 3 bases for J; bases not matched to a gene: 10. The germline gives CDR1 SGHRS, CDR2 YFSETQ. The DNA for the CDR3 is TGCGCCAGCACCGATCCCGGGACTAGCAGCTACAATGAGCAGTTCTTC. It is translated as CASTDPGTSSYNEQFF.

The rearrangement joins TRBV18 to TRBJ2-7; 7 bases match TRBD2. This CDR3 spans 12 amino acids. V was pared by 3 bases and J by 6 bases, with 2 bases of the junction left unmatched. Germline V lookup: CDR1 KGHSH, CDR2 LQKENI. The CDR3 DNA reads TGTGCCAGCTCACCTTCTAGCGGCGAGCAGTACTTC. This codes for CASSPSSGEQYF.

The CDR3: CASSLTTQGTEAFF. The CDR3 DNA follows: TGTGCCAGCAGCTTAACGACACAGGGAACTGAAGCTTTCTTT. The chain employs TRBV7-3 and TRBJ1-1; D is possibly TRBD1 (6 bases). CDR1 and CDR2 from the germline V gene are SGHTA and FQGTGA. With 0 bases removed from V and 5 bases from J, the gap between germline ends came to 10 bases. The CDR3 length is 14 residues.